This TCR beta chain is drawn from a study of a mutant IDH1 vaccine in newly diagnosed glioma. The time point denotes: week 11, during vaccination. Mutant IDH1 20-mer peptide, at 300 ug, made up each vaccine dose, with topical imiquimod. Per germline, CDR1 SGHVS and CDR2 FNYEAQ. This CDR3 contains 14 residues. V was shortened by 6 bases and J by 6 bases, with 15 bases between the two germline ends. For this clone: The antigen remains unidentified.

The protocol was immunoSEQ multiplex PCR, while the TCRdb copy is restricted to in-frame clones and leaves out a portion. The data contain 55,000 to 65,000 clones, around 80% of them singletons. The J gene is TRBJ2-1, the V gene TRBV7-6; possible D gene TRBD2, 6 bases. Sequences were derived from PBMCs, sampled from a glioma patient whose treatment included an IDH1 peptide vaccine. The clonotype comes from a middle-aged man with glioma. The CDR3 DNA reads as TGTGCCAGCAGAGAAGCGGGTATAGCCAATGAGCAGTTCTTC. Translated, it gives CASREAGIANEQFF.